The clone carrying this T cell receptor (beta chain) was counted a few times. Use of 60 Vbeta and 13 Jbeta primers characterized the PCR. Clones were sequenced by immunoSEQ multiplex PCR, and TCRdb holds only the in-frame ones, with some missing. The sample contains 120,000 or so clones, around 76% of which appear only once. This sample was included in a study of cytomegalovirus exposure and HLA in healthy donors. V shed 7 bases and J 5 bases; nucleotides not matched to a gene: 10. Germline V gene lookup returns CDR1 LGHNT and CDR2 FRNRAP. The CDR3 has 14 amino acids. V is TRBV12-5 and J is TRBJ1-1; 7 nucleotides align to TRBD1. The source material was PBMCs. The sequence was obtained from a man aged 55 to 69 in good health and CMV-seropositive. The DNA for the CDR3 is TGTGCTAGTGCCCCCGACAGGGTACAAACTGAAGCTTTCTTT. This encodes CASAPDRVQTEAFF.